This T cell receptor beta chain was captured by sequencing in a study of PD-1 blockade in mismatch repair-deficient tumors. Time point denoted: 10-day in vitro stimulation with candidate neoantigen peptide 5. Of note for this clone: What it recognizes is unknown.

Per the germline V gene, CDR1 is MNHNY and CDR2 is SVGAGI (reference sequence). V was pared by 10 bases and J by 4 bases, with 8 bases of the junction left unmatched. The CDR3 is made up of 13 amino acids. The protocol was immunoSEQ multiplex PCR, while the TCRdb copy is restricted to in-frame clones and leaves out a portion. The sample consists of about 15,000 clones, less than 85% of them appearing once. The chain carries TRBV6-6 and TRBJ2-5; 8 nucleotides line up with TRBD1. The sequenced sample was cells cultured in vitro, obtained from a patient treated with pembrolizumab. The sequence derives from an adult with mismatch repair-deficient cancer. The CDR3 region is CATTGGPRETQYF. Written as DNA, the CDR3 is TGTGCCACAACAGGGGGACCGAGAGAGACCCAGTACTTC.